The 14 T cell receptor beta chains below come from one sample, sequenced in a study of cytomegalovirus exposure and HLA in healthy donors. With 60 Vbeta and 13 Jbeta primers, the PCR was carried out. Measured with immunoSEQ multiplex PCR; TCRdb has only the in-frame clones, and not every one. The table has some 160,000 clones, approximately 88% seen once. What was sequenced was PBMCs. These receptors all stem from a woman aged 18-30 years in good health and CMV-seronegative.

The chain couples TRBV13 to TRBJ2-1, with D maybe TRBD2 (5 bases). This CDR3 is built from 15 residues. Germline V CDR1 and CDR2: PRHDT, FYEKMQ (reference sequence). V dropped 6 bases and J dropped 7 bases, with 19 bases sitting between them. Here the CDR3 reads CASSRAEVGWNEQFF. CDR3 in DNA: TGTGCCAGCAGTCGAGCGGAGGTGGGATGGAATGAGCAGTTCTTC.

The CDR3: CASSAPGTGRYEQYF. The DNA of the CDR3 is TGTGCCAGCAGTGCGCCCGGGACAGGACGCTACGAGCAGTACTTC. The chain carries TRBV28 and TRBJ2-7; 8 bases map to TRBD1. CDR1 and CDR2 from the germline V gene are MDHEN and SYDVKM. With V trimmed by 5 bases and J by 3 bases, 9 bases remained unmatched. This CDR3 is built from 15 residues.

The chain joins TRBV14 to TRBJ1-6, with a weak D call TRBD1 (5 bases). This CDR3 comprises 13 residues. CDR1 SGHDN and CDR2 FVKESK come from the germline V gene. V lost 6 bases and J lost 9, with 12 bases in between. CDR3: CASRGLGGSPLHF. The CDR3 nucleotides read TGTGCCAGCAGGGGGTTGGGGGGTTCACCCCTCCACTTT.

The V gene is TRBV19, the J gene TRBJ1-1, with D uncertain. This CDR3 has 14 residues. Germline CDR1 LNHDA, CDR2 SQIVND (reference sequence). Trimming cost V 3 bases and J 1 base, with 9 bases left between them. The CDR3: CASSMFIRNTEAFF. Here the CDR3 DNA reads TGTGCCAGTAGTATGTTTATCCGGAACACTGAAGCTTTCTTT.

The CDR3 here is CASSAQGLVNQPQHF. DNA for the CDR3: TGTGCCAGCAGTGCGCAGGGGTTAGTCAATCAGCCCCAGCATTTT. The chain links TRBV2 to TRBJ1-5; D might be TRBD1 (6 bases). CDR3 size: 15 residues. The V end was cut by 4 bases, the J end by 3 bases, with 13 bases between. Germline-derived CDR1 and CDR2 are SNHLY and FYNNEI.

Turning to this clone: A read error may account for a junction end that differs from germline. The chain carries TRBV7-7 and TRBJ2-5, with a tentative D call TRBD2 (6 bases). The CDR3 length is 14 residues. CDR1 and CDR2 (germline): SSHAT, FNYEAQ (reference sequence). The CDR3 sequence is CASSLARGVETQYF. For the CDR3, the DNA is TGTGCTAGCAGCTTAGCGCGCGGGGTTGAGACCCAGTACTTC.

CDR3: CASSRGQAYQETQYF. The CDR3 coding sequence is TGTGCCAGCTCACGGGGGCAGGCGTACCAAGAGACCCAGTACTTC. This chain uses TRBV18 with TRBJ2-5, with D possibly being TRBD1 (6 bases). The length of the CDR3 is 15 residues. Trimming cost V 4 bases and J 0 bases, with 12 bases left between them. Germline values: CDR1 KGHSH, CDR2 LQKENI. Based on the CDR3 plus reference TRBV18 and TRBJ2-5, the full variable domain is NAGVMQNPRHLVRRRGQEARLRCSPMKGHSHVYWYRQLPEEGLKFMVYLQKENIIDESGMPKERFSAEFPKEGPSILRIQQVVRGDSAAYFCASSRGQAYQETQYFGPGTRLLVL.

The V call is TRBV7-2, the J call TRBJ2-1; D is undetermined. CDR1 is SGHTA, CDR2 FQGNSA, per germline. This CDR3 spans 13 amino acids. Trimming pared 1 base from V and 6 bases from J, leaving 7 bases between. The CDR3 DNA sequence: TGTGCCAGCAGCTTAGGGGCAGCCAATGAGCAGTTCTTC. Its protein is CASSLGAANEQFF.

The V call is TRBV27, the J call TRBJ1-1; D perhaps matches TRBD1 (6 bases). V shed 0 bases and J shed 1 base, with 9 bases lying between them. CDR3 length equals 15 residues. Germline V gene sequence: CDR1 MNHEY, CDR2 SMNVEV (reference sequence). Written as DNA, the CDR3 is TGTGCCAGCAGTTTATCGACAGGAACGAACACTGAAGCTTTCTTT. Amino acid sequence: CASSLSTGTNTEAFF.

V is TRBV7-9 and J is TRBJ2-1; D possibly corresponds to TRBD2 (5 bases). V was pared by 5 bases and J by 4 bases, with 27 bases between. The CDR3 covers 19 residues. Germline assignment: CDR1 SEHNR and CDR2 FQNEAQ (reference sequence). The CDR3 sequence: CASSRTRRLPRGFYNEQFF. In DNA form, the CDR3 reads TGTGCCAGCAGCCGTACGCGGCGGCTACCCCGGGGTTTTTACAATGAGCAGTTCTTC.

The V call is TRBV4-1, the J call TRBJ2-1, with D possibly being TRBD2 (6 bases). Trimming left V 3 bases short and J 5 bases short, with 14 bases between. The CDR3 spans 15 residues. The V gene's germline CDR1 is MGHRA and CDR2 YSYEKL. The CDR3 DNA sequence: TGCGCCAGCAGCCATACGCAGGCGGGGAACAATGAGCAGTTCTTC. Residues: CASSHTQAGNNEQFF.

This clone was observed a few times. The rearrangement uses TRBV6-6 and TRBJ1-2, with TRBD1 matching over 9 bases. This CDR3 contains 15 residues. The V and J ends lost 2 bases and 2 bases, in that order; junction bases with no gene match: 3. Per germline, CDR1 MNHNY and CDR2 SVGAGI (reference sequence). CDR3 sequence: CASSYPGTGNYGYTF. The CDR3 DNA reads TGTGCCAGCAGTTACCCTGGGACAGGGAACTATGGCTACACCTTC.

The chain combines TRBV19 with TRBJ2-3, with D perhaps TRBD1 (5 bases). Germline CDR1 LNHDA, CDR2 SQIVND (reference sequence). Trimming stripped 3 bases from V and 4 bases from J, with 14 bases between. This CDR3 region has 15 residues. The CDR3 spells CASSMVGLQADTQYF. CDR3 in DNA: TGTGCCAGTAGTATGGTGGGGCTCCAAGCAGATACGCAGTATTTT.

This clone was observed a few times. This sequence joins TRBV4-1 and TRBJ2-3, with a tentative D call TRBD1 (6 bases). The CDR3 extends over 16 amino acids. V gave up 1 base and J gave up 0 bases, with 11 bases separating them. The germline V gene encodes CDR1 MGHRA and CDR2 YSYEKL. Here the CDR3 reads CASSQVVGASTDTQYF. The CDR3, as DNA: TGCGCCAGCAGCCAAGTTGTGGGGGCTAGCACAGATACGCAGTATTTT.